These T cell receptor beta chains were read from a single sample in a study of cytotoxic CD8 clonotypes in ibrutinib-treated CLL. Sequencing used immunoSEQ multiplex PCR; TCRdb keeps in-frame clones, though not all of them. The sample carries 150,000 to 200,000 clones, about 88% recorded once. The sequencing used PBMCs, collected at disease progression, from a patient treated with ibrutinib. These receptors were taken from a human donor with chronic lymphocytic leukemia. Both conserved end residues are part of each CDR3. A D gene is named only where the DNA matches it firmly. The size entry is marked missing in some rows and otherwise reads once, few, many or a size class.

j_gene: TRBJ2-1
abundance: NA
d_gene: NA
v_gene: TRBV4-2
len: 13
CDR3aa: CASSQDLDNEQFF
CDR3nt: TGTGCCAGCAGCCAAGATTTGGACAATGAGCAGTTCTTC

j_gene: TRBJ1-4
abundance: few
d_gene: TRBD1
v_gene: TRBV7-9
len: 16
CDR3aa: CASSLAGGGGNEKLFF
CDR3nt: TGTGCCAGCAGCTTGGCAGGGGGCGGGGGTAATGAAAAACTGTTTTTT

j_gene: TRBJ1-2
abundance: NA
d_gene: NA
v_gene: TRBV7-8
len: 13
CDR3aa: CASSSTGPYGYTF
CDR3nt: TGTGCCAGCAGCTCAACAGGCCCCTATGGCTACACCTTC

j_gene: TRBJ1-1
abundance: NA
d_gene: NA
v_gene: TRBV7-3
len: 15
CDR3aa: CASSLTERSNTEAFF
CDR3nt: TGTGCCAGCAGCTTAACGGAAAGGTCGAACACTGAAGCTTTCTTT

j_gene: TRBJ2-7
abundance: NA
d_gene: TRBD2
v_gene: TRBV6-1
len: 16
CDR3aa: CASSEWGTRGSYEQYF
CDR3nt: TGTGCCAGCAGTGAATGGGGGACTAGGGGCTCCTACGAGCAGTACTTC

j_gene: TRBJ2-1
abundance: few
d_gene: NA
v_gene: TRBV28
len: 17
CDR3aa: CASSFSPYGGQIDEQFF
CDR3nt: TGTGCCAGCAGTTTCAGCCCGTACGGTGGCCAAATCGATGAGCAGTTCTTC

j_gene: TRBJ2-1
abundance: once
d_gene: TRBD1
v_gene: TRBV5-1
len: 15
CDR3aa: CASSVEGQGDNEQFF
CDR3nt: TGCGCCAGCAGCGTGGAGGGACAGGGGGACAATGAGCAGTTCTTC

j_gene: TRBJ2-7
abundance: few
d_gene: NA
v_gene: TRBV7-8
len: 18
CDR3aa: CASSLSPTETIAYYEQYF
CDR3nt: TGTGCCAGCAGCTTAAGCCCCACCGAGACTATCGCCTACTACGAGCAGTACTTC

j_gene: TRBJ1-2
abundance: few
d_gene: NA
v_gene: TRBV7-9
len: 14
CDR3aa: CASSLDLGDYGYTF
CDR3nt: TGTGCCAGCAGCTTAGATCTAGGCGACTATGGCTACACCTTC

j_gene: TRBJ2-5
abundance: NA
d_gene: TRBD2
v_gene: TRBV7-3
len: 15
CDR3aa: CASSRREGPQETQYF
CDR3nt: TGTGCCAGCAGCAGGCGGGAGGGGCCACAAGAGACCCAGTACTTC

j_gene: TRBJ2-1
abundance: NA
d_gene: TRBD2
v_gene: TRBV30
len: 15
CDR3aa: CAWSTLGGPIDEQFF
CDR3nt: TGTGCCTGGAGTACCTTGGGAGGGCCTATTGATGAGCAGTTCTTC

j_gene: TRBJ2-3
abundance: NA
d_gene: NA
v_gene: TRBV18
len: 15
CDR3aa: CASSRSAPGTDTQYF
CDR3nt: TGTGCCAGCTCACGGAGTGCGCCGGGCACAGATACGCAGTATTTT

j_gene: TRBJ2-1
abundance: NA
d_gene: TRBD2
v_gene: TRBV15
len: 14
CDR3aa: CAISAGGPQNEQFF
CDR3nt: TGTGCCATCTCAGCGGGAGGGCCCCAAAATGAGCAGTTCTTC

j_gene: TRBJ2-7
abundance: NA
d_gene: TRBD1
v_gene: TRBV6-5
len: 13
CDR3aa: CASSYRGRNEQYF
CDR3nt: TGTGCCAGCAGTTACAGGGGGCGGAACGAGCAGTACTTC

j_gene: TRBJ2-7
abundance: NA
d_gene: NA
v_gene: TRBV5-1
len: 15
CDR3aa: CASSFVSGSGYEQYF
CDR3nt: TGCGCCAGCAGCTTTGTCTCAGGGAGTGGGTACGAGCAGTACTTC

j_gene: TRBJ1-3
abundance: few
d_gene: NA
v_gene: TRBV2
len: 15
CDR3aa: CASSVPEEVGNTIYF
CDR3nt: TGTGCCAGCAGTGTCCCGGAGGAGGTCGGAAACACCATATATTTT

j_gene: TRBJ1-2
abundance: NA
d_gene: NA
v_gene: TRBV6-5
len: 13
CDR3aa: CASSYSPANGYTF
CDR3nt: TGTGCCAGCAGTTATAGTCCAGCCAATGGCTACACCTTC

j_gene: TRBJ2-3
abundance: NA
d_gene: TRBD2
v_gene: TRBV9
len: 15
CDR3aa: CASSVTSGSTDTQYF
CDR3nt: TGTGCCAGCAGCGTGACTAGCGGGAGTACAGATACGCAGTATTTT

j_gene: TRBJ2-3
abundance: NA
d_gene: TRBD1
v_gene: TRBV29-1
len: 13
CDR3aa: CSAVGTGADTQYF
CDR3nt: TGCAGCGCGGTAGGGACAGGGGCAGATACGCAGTATTTT

j_gene: TRBJ2-5
abundance: NA
d_gene: TRBD2
v_gene: TRBV4-1
len: 15
CDR3aa: CASSQDWGGQETQYF
CDR3nt: TGCGCCAGCAGCCAAGATTGGGGGGGCCAAGAGACCCAGTACTTC

j_gene: TRBJ2-3
abundance: NA
d_gene: NA
v_gene: TRBV19
len: 15
CDR3aa: CASSDRAQPGDTQYF
CDR3nt: TGTGCCAGTAGTGATAGAGCTCAACCGGGGGATACGCAGTATTTT

j_gene: TRBJ2-6
abundance: NA
d_gene: NA
v_gene: TRBV6-6
len: 15
CDR3aa: CASGTQNSGANVLTF
CDR3nt: TGTGCCAGCGGCACACAGAACTCTGGGGCCAACGTCCTGACTTTC

j_gene: TRBJ2-2
abundance: NA
d_gene: NA
v_gene: TRBV4-3
len: 17
CDR3aa: CASSQDIAGLVAGELFF
CDR3nt: TGCGCCAGCAGCCAAGATATTGCAGGGTTGGTCGCCGGGGAGCTGTTTTTT

j_gene: TRBJ1-2
abundance: NA
d_gene: NA
v_gene: TRBV2
len: 17
CDR3aa: CASNKKGGLDSPGGYTF
CDR3nt: TGTGCCAGCAACAAGAAAGGTGGCTTGGACAGCCCGGGTGGCTACACCTTC

j_gene: TRBJ2-5
abundance: many
d_gene: TRBD1
v_gene: TRBV27
len: 15
CDR3aa: CASSSLTGSQETQYF
CDR3nt: TGTGCCAGCAGTTCTCTGACAGGGAGCCAAGAGACCCAGTACTTC

j_gene: TRBJ1-2
abundance: NA
d_gene: TRBD1
v_gene: TRBV4-1
len: 15
CDR3aa: CASSLPTGRVDGYTF
CDR3nt: TGCGCCAGCAGCCTTCCGACAGGGAGGGTCGATGGCTACACCTTC

j_gene: TRBJ2-2
abundance: NA
d_gene: TRBD1
v_gene: TRBV18
len: 14
CDR3aa: CASSGQGGTGELFF
CDR3nt: TGTGCCAGCTCCGGACAGGGCGGCACCGGGGAGCTGTTTTTT

j_gene: TRBJ2-2
abundance: NA
d_gene: NA
v_gene: TRBV7-2
len: 14
CDR3aa: CASSPGLATGELFF
CDR3nt: TGTGCCAGCAGCCCCGGACTGGCAACCGGGGAGCTGTTTTTT

j_gene: TRBJ2-7
abundance: NA
d_gene: NA
v_gene: TRBV10-1
len: 11
CDR3aa: CASSDNYEQYF
CDR3nt: TGCGCCAGCAGTGACAACTACGAGCAGTACTTC

j_gene: TRBJ1-2
abundance: NA
d_gene: TRBD1
v_gene: TRBV7-2
len: 14
CDR3aa: CASSLRQGLYGYTF
CDR3nt: TGTGCCAGCAGCTTACGACAGGGGCTCTATGGCTACACCTTC

j_gene: TRBJ1-5
abundance: NA
d_gene: NA
v_gene: TRBV7-2
len: 15
CDR3aa: CASSLMGGTNQPQHF
CDR3nt: TGTGCCAGCAGCTTAATGGGGGGGACCAATCAGCCCCAGCATTTT

j_gene: TRBJ1-4
abundance: NA
d_gene: NA
v_gene: TRBV29-1
len: 13
CDR3aa: CSVVGATNEKLFF
CDR3nt: TGCAGCGTTGTTGGGGCAACTAATGAAAAACTGTTTTTT

j_gene: TRBJ2-7
abundance: NA
d_gene: NA
v_gene: TRBV10-3
len: 13
CDR3aa: CAISDQGSDEQYF
CDR3nt: TGTGCCATCAGTGATCAGGGGAGCGACGAGCAGTACTTC

j_gene: TRBJ1-4
abundance: NA
d_gene: TRBD1
v_gene: TRBV18
len: 13
CDR3aa: CASSLGTGKKLFF
CDR3nt: TGTGCCAGCTCACTCGGGACAGGGAAAAAACTGTTTTTT

j_gene: TRBJ2-2
abundance: NA
d_gene: NA
v_gene: TRBV4-1
len: 13
CDR3aa: CASSQTGTGELFF
CDR3nt: TGCGCCAGCAGCCAAACAGGGACCGGGGAGCTGTTTTTT

j_gene: TRBJ2-7
abundance: NA
d_gene: NA
v_gene: TRBV5-4
len: 14
CDR3aa: CASSLGPQDGEQYF
CDR3nt: TGTGCCAGCAGCTTGGGTCCTCAGGACGGCGAGCAGTACTTC

j_gene: TRBJ2-2
abundance: once
d_gene: NA
v_gene: TRBV7-6
len: 15
CDR3aa: CASSFSVMNTGELFF
CDR3nt: TGTGCCAGCAGCTTTAGCGTGATGAACACCGGGGAGCTGTTTTTT

j_gene: TRBJ2-1
abundance: once
d_gene: TRBD2
v_gene: TRBV7-3
len: 15
CDR3aa: CASSRSGSSYNEQFF
CDR3nt: TGTGCCAGCAGCCGCAGCGGGAGCTCCTACAATGAGCAGTTCTTC

j_gene: TRBJ1-1
abundance: few
d_gene: NA
v_gene: TRBV19
len: 12
CDR3aa: CASTVGGDEAFF
CDR3nt: TGTGCCAGTACCGTCGGAGGGGATGAAGCTTTCTTT

j_gene: TRBJ1-2
abundance: NA
d_gene: NA
v_gene: TRBV20-1
len: 10
CDR3aa: CSASQAGYTF
CDR3nt: TGCAGTGCTAGCCAAGCGGGCTACACCTTC

j_gene: TRBJ2-7
abundance: NA
d_gene: NA
v_gene: TRBV6-6
len: 11
CDR3aa: CASSYYHEQYF
CDR3nt: TGTGCCAGCAGTTACTACCACGAGCAGTACTTC

j_gene: TRBJ1-5
abundance: NA
d_gene: NA
v_gene: TRBV5-8
len: 11
CDR3aa: CASSLHQPQHF
CDR3nt: TGTGCCAGCAGCTTGCATCAGCCCCAGCATTTT

j_gene: TRBJ2-7
abundance: NA
d_gene: TRBD1
v_gene: TRBV7-2
len: 14
CDR3aa: CASSFDRGSYEQYF
CDR3nt: TGTGCCAGCAGTTTTGACAGGGGCTCCTACGAGCAGTACTTC

j_gene: TRBJ2-3
abundance: NA
d_gene: NA
v_gene: TRBV7-2
len: 14
CDR3aa: CASSLNPSTDTQYF
CDR3nt: TGTGCCAGCAGCTTAAACCCTAGCACAGATACGCAGTATTTT

j_gene: TRBJ1-5
abundance: few
d_gene: NA
v_gene: TRBV10-3
len: 14
CDR3aa: CAIKADLSNQPQHF
CDR3nt: TGTGCCATCAAAGCGGACCTTAGCAATCAGCCCCAGCATTTT

j_gene: TRBJ1-4
abundance: NA
d_gene: NA
v_gene: TRBV5-6
len: 15
CDR3aa: CASSYGTAVNEKLFF
CDR3nt: TGTGCCAGCAGCTATGGGACCGCAGTAAATGAAAAACTGTTTTTT

j_gene: TRBJ2-7
abundance: many
d_gene: NA
v_gene: TRBV4-3
len: 15
CDR3aa: CASSQVEGEAYEQYF
CDR3nt: TGCGCCAGCAGCCAAGTTGAGGGTGAAGCCTACGAGCAGTACTTC

j_gene: TRBJ2-7
abundance: NA
d_gene: NA
v_gene: TRBV19
len: 15
CDR3aa: CASSSFSGRIWEQYF
CDR3nt: TGTGCCAGTAGTTCCTTCAGCGGGCGGATTTGGGAGCAGTACTTC

j_gene: TRBJ1-2
abundance: NA
d_gene: NA
v_gene: TRBV9
len: 16
CDR3aa: CASSPPGRGVDYGYTF
CDR3nt: TGTGCCAGCAGCCCCCCCGGGAGGGGCGTCGACTATGGCTACACCTTC

j_gene: TRBJ2-7
abundance: NA
d_gene: TRBD1
v_gene: TRBV9
len: 13
CDR3aa: CASSRGQGPEQYF
CDR3nt: TGTGCCTCATCGAGGGGACAGGGGCCCGAGCAGTACTTC

j_gene: TRBJ2-1
abundance: NA
d_gene: NA
v_gene: TRBV5-1
len: 13
CDR3aa: CASSLEVNNEQFF
CDR3nt: TGCGCCAGCAGCTTGGAGGTGAACAATGAGCAGTTCTTC

j_gene: TRBJ2-1
abundance: NA
d_gene: TRBD2
v_gene: TRBV14
len: 14
CDR3aa: CASSQPGGQDEQFF
CDR3nt: TGTGCCAGCAGCCAGCCGGGAGGGCAGGATGAGCAGTTCTTC

j_gene: TRBJ2-3
abundance: NA
d_gene: TRBD2
v_gene: TRBV2
len: 16
CDR3aa: CASRTTSAVVTDTQYF
CDR3nt: TGTGCCAGCAGGACGACTAGCGCCGTGGTCACAGATACGCAGTATTTT

j_gene: TRBJ1-2
abundance: NA
d_gene: NA
v_gene: TRBV30
len: 13
CDR3aa: CAWSLGSRYGYTF
CDR3nt: TGTGCCTGGAGTTTAGGGAGTCGGTATGGCTACACCTTC

j_gene: TRBJ2-7
abundance: NA
d_gene: NA
v_gene: TRBV18
len: 12
CDR3aa: CASSPILGEQYF
CDR3nt: TGTGCCAGCTCACCCATCTTAGGCGAGCAGTACTTC